This T cell receptor (beta chain) was obtained from a study of blood T cell repertoires in COVID-19. Study at large: Collection of acute and convalescent COVID-19 samples took place in the United States, Italy and Spain. The cDNA or gDNA used as material had been derived from T cells, B-cell-depleted T cells, or PBMCs.

Study processing details: Scientists estimated how many nucleated cells there were by amplifying reference gene primers. Here immunoSEQ multiplex PCR was the method, and the copy in TCRdb shows in-frame clones only, minus some. That table supplies the V and J calls and clone size; D and trimming were determined from the DNA. The sample carries 100,000 to 150,000 clones, around three quarters recorded once. Trimming took 1 base from V and 5 from J, leaving 8 bases between them. This CDR3 is built from 14 residues. Germline lookup yields CDR1 SGHTA and CDR2 FQGTGA. This receptor was obtained from a man in his forties with active or convalescent COVID-19. The chain combines TRBV7-3 with TRBJ2-2, with no clear D. The sample taken for sequencing was peripheral blood. CDR3 nucleotides: TGTGCCAGCAGCTTAAATCCCGAGACCGGGGAGCTGTTTTTT. As protein: CASSLNPETGELFF.